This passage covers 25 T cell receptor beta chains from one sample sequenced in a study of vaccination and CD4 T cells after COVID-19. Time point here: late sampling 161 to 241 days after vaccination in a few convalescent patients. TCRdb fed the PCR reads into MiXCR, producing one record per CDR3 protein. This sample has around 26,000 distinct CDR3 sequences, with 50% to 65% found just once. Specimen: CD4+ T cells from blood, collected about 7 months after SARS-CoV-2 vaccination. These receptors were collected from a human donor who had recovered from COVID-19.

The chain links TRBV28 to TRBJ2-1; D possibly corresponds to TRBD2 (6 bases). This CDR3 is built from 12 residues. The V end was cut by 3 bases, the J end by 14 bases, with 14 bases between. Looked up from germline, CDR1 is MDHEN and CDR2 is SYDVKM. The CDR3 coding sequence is TGTGCCAGCAGTTTTGTGGCGGGAAAAGAGTTCTTC. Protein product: CASSFVAGKEFF.

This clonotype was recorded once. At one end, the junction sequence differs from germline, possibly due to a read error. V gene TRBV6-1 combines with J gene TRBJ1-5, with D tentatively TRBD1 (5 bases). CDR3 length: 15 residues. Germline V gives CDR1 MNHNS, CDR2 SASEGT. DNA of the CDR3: TGTGCCAGCGGTGACTTTCAGGGATTGGGTCAGCCCCAGCATTTT. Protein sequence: CASGDFQGLGQPQHF.

CDR3 loop: CASSGSGGGTGYHSNQPQHF. CDR3 bases: TGTGCCAGCAGTGGAAGCGGGGGGGGGACAGGGTACCACTCGAATCAGCCCCAGCATTTT. J is TRBJ1-5 and V is TRBV6-1, with 9 nucleotides matching TRBD1. The CDR3 length is 20 residues. V shed 4 bases, J shed 4 bases, and the junction held 20 bases outside the gene matches. Germline CDR1 is MNHNS and CDR2 is SASEGT.

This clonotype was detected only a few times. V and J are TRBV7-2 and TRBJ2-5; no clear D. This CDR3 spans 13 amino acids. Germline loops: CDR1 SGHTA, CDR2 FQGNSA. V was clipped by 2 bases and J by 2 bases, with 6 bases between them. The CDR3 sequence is CASSLQQQETQYF. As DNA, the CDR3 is TGTGCCAGCAGCTTACAGCAACAAGAGACCCAGTACTTC.

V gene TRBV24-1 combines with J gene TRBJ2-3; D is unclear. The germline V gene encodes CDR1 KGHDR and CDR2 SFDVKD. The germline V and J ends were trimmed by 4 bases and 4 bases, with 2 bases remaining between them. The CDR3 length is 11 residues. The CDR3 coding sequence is TGTGCCACCAGTGACGCAGATACGCAGTATTTT. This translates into CATSDADTQYF.

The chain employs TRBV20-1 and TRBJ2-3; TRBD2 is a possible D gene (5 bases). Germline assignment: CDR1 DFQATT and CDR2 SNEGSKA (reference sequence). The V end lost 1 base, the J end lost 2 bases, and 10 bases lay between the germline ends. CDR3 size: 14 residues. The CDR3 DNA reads TGCAGTGCTAGAGCAAATAGCGACACAGATACGCAGTATTTT. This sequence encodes CSARANSDTDTQYF.

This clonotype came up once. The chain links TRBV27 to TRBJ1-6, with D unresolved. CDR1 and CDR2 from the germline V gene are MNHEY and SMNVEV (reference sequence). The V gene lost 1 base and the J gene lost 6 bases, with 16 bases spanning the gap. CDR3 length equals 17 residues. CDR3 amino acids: CASSLLSGRPINSPLHF. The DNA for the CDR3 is TGTGCCAGCAGTTTATTGTCGGGGAGGCCTATTAATTCACCCCTCCACTTT.

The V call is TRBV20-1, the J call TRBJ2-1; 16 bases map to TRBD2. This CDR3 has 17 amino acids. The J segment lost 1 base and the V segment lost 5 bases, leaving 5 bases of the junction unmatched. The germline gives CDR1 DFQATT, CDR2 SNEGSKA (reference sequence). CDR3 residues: CSASGLAGGPSYNEQFF. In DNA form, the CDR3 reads TGCAGTGCTTCGGGACTAGCGGGAGGGCCATCCTACAATGAGCAGTTCTTC.

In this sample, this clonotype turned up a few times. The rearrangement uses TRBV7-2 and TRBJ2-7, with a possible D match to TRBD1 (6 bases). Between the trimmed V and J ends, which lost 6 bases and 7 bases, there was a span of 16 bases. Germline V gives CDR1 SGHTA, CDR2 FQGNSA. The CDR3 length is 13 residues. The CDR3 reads CASSQLQGTEQYF. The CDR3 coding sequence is TGTGCCAGCAGTCAACTCCAAGGGACAGAGCAGTACTTC.

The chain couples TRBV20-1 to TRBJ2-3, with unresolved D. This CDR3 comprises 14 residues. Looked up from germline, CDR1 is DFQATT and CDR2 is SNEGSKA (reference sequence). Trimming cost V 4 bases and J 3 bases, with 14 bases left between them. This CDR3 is CSAKLSVPTDTQYF. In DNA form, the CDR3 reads TGCAGTGCTAAGCTTTCAGTCCCGACAGATACGCAGTATTTT.

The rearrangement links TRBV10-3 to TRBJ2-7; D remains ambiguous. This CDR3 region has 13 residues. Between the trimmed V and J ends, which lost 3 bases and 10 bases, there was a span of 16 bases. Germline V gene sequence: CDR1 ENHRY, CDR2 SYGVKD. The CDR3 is CAISEDRSFTQYF. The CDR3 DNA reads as TGTGCCATCAGTGAAGACCGCTCGTTTACTCAGTACTTC.

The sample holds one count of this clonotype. CDR3 in DNA: TGTGCCAGCAGCTTAGACCCGTGGGGTTTAGGATATGGCTACACCTTC. Protein: CASSLDPWGLGYGYTF. V and J are TRBV11-3 and TRBJ1-2; D ambiguous. Germline V gives CDR1 SGHNT, CDR2 YENEEA. V was pared by 0 bases and J by 5 bases, with 16 bases between. This CDR3 is built from 16 residues. The entire variable domain, with the rest obtained from reference TRBV11-3 and TRBJ1-2, is as follows: EAGVVQSPRYKIIEKKQPVAFWCNPISGHNTLYWYLQNLGQGPELLIRYENEEAVDDSQLPKDRFSAERLKGVDSTLKIQPAELGDSAVYLCASSLDPWGLGYGYTFGSGTRLTVV.

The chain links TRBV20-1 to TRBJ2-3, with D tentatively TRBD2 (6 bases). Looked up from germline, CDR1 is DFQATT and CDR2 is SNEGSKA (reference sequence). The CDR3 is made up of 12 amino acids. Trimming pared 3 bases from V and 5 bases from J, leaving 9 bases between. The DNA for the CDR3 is TGCAGTGCTAGCGGGAGTGAAGATACGCAGTATTTT. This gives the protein CSASGSEDTQYF.

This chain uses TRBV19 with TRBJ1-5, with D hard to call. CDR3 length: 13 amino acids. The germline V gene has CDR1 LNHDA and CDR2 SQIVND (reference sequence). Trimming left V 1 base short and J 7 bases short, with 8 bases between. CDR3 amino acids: CASSIASWQPQHF. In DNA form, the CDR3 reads TGTGCCAGTAGTATAGCATCGTGGCAGCCCCAGCATTTT. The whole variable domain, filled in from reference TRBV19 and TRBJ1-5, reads DGGITQSPKYLFRKEGQNVTLSCEQNLNHDAMYWYRQDPGQGLRLIYYSQIVNDFQKGDIAEGYSVSREKKESFPLTVTSAQKNPTAFYLCASSIASWQPQHFGDGTRLSIL.

This chain's CDR3 is CASSLPQGAKVSTDTQYF. The CDR3 coding sequence is TGTGCCAGCAGCTTACCTCAGGGGGCGAAGGTTAGCACAGATACGCAGTATTTT. The chain has TRBV7-8 and TRBJ2-3, with 8 bases that match TRBD1. This CDR3 has 18 residues. The V and J ends lost 2 bases and 0 bases, in that order; junction bases with no gene match: 10. Germline lookup yields CDR1 SGHVS and CDR2 FQNEAQ.

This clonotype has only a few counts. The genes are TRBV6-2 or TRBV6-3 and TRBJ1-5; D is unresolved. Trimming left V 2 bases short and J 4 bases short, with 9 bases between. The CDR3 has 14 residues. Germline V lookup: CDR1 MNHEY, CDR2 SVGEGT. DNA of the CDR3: TGTGCCAGCAGTTACCGACATGAGAATCAGCCCCAGCATTTT. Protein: CASSYRHENQPQHF.

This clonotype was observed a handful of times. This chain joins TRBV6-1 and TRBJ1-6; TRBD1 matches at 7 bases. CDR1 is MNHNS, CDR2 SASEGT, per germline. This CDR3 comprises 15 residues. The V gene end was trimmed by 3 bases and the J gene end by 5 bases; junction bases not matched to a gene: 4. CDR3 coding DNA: TGTGCCAGCAGTGACCGGGACAGACATAATTCACCCCTCCACTTT. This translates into CASSDRDRHNSPLHF.

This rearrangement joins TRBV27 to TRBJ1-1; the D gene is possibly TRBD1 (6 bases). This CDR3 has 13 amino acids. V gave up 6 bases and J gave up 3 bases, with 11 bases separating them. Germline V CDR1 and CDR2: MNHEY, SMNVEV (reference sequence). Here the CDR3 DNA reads TGTGCCAGCAGCAGGGGATTAGACACTGAAGCTTTCTTT. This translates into CASSRGLDTEAFF.

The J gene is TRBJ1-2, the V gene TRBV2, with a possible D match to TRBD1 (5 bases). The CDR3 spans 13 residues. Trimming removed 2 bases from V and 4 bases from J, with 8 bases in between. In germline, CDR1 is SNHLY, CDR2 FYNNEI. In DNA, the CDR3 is TGTGCCAGCAGTGAACAGGGAGGCTATGGCTACACCTTC. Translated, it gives CASSEQGGYGYTF.

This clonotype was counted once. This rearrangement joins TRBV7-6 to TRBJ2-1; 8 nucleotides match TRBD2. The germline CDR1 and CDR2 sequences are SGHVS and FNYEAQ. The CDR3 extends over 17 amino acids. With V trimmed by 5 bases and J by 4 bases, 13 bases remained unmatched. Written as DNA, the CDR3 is TGTGCCAGCAGCATCTCCTTGACTAGCGCGAAGTACAATGAGCAGTTCTTC. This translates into CASSISLTSAKYNEQFF.

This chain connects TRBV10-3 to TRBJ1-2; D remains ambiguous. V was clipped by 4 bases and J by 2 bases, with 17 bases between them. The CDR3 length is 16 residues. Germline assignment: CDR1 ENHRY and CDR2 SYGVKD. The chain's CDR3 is CAISALGHTKNYGYTF. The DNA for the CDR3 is TGTGCCATCAGTGCTCTAGGCCACACAAAGAACTATGGCTACACCTTC.

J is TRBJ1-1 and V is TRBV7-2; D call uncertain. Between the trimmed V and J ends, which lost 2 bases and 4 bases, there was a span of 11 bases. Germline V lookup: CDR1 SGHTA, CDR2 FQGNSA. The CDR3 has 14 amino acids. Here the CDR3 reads CASSLLGVGTEAFF. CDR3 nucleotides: TGTGCCAGCAGCTTACTGGGCGTGGGCACTGAAGCTTTCTTT. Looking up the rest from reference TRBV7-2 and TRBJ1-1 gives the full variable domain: GAGVSQSPSNKVTEKGKDVELRCDPISGHTALYWYRQSLGQGLEFLIYFQGNSAPDKSGLPSDRFSAERTGGSVSTLTIQRTQQEDSAVYLCASSLLGVGTEAFFGQGTRLTVV.

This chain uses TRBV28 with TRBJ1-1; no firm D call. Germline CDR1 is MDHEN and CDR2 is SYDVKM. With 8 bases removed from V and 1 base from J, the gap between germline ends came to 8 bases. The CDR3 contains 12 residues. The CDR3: CASLQRNTEAFF. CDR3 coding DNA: TGTGCCAGCTTGCAGAGGAACACTGAAGCTTTCTTT.

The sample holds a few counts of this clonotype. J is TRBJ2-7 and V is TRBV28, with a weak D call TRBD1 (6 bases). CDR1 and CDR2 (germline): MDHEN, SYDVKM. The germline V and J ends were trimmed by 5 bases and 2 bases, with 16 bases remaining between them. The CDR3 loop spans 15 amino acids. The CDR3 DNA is TGTGCCAGCAGTCCCTCTGACAGGTTCCCCTACGAGCAGTACTTC. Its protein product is CASSPSDRFPYEQYF.

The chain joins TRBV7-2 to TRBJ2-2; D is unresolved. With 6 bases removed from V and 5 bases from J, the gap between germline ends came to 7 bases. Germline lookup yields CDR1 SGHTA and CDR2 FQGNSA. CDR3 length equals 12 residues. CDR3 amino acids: CASSRRTGELFF. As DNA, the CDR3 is TGTGCCAGCAGTCGAAGAACCGGGGAGCTGTTTTTT.